This TCR beta chain was found in a study of beta chain features in type 1 diabetes. Staining for CD45RO/CCR7/CD25/CD127/CD95/CD27 allowed sorting of CD4+ naive, central memory, regulatory and stem cell-like memory cells. CDR1 is LGHNA and CDR2 is YSLEER in the germline V gene. Germline trimming cut 3 bases from V and 4 bases from J; bases unmatched to any gene: 4. The CDR3 consists of 14 residues. What was sequenced were expressed TCRB transcripts, since all of the isolated RNA had been reverse transcribed. Sequencing was performed with immunoSEQ multiplex PCR; in TCRdb, only in-frame clones are kept and a portion is missing. Here the sample spans fewer than 400,000 clones, roughly 8% being singletons.

The sequencing sample was made of central memory CD4+ T cells from blood. This chain uses TRBV4-3 with TRBJ2-7; 9 bases agree with TRBD1. This sequence originates from a woman aged 18-30 years in good health. The CDR3 bases are TGCGCCAGCAGCCATCAACAGGGGGCTTACGAGCAGTACTTC. This codes for CASSHQQGAYEQYF.